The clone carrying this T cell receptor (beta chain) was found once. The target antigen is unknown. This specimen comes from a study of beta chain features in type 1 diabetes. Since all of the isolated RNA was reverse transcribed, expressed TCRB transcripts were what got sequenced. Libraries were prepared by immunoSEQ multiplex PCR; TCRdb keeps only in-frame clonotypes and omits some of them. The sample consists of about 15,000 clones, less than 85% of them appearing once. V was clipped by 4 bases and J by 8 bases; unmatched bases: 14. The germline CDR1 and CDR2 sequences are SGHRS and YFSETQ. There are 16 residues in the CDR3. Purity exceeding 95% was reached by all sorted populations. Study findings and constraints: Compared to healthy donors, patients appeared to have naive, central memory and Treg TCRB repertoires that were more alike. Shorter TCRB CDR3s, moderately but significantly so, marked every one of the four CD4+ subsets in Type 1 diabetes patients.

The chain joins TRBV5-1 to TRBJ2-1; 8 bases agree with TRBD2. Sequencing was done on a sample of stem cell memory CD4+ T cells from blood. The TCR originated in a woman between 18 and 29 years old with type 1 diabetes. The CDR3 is CASSAGASGPLDEQFF. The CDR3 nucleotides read TGCGCCAGCAGCGCTGGGGCTAGCGGGCCTCTGGATGAGCAGTTCTTC.